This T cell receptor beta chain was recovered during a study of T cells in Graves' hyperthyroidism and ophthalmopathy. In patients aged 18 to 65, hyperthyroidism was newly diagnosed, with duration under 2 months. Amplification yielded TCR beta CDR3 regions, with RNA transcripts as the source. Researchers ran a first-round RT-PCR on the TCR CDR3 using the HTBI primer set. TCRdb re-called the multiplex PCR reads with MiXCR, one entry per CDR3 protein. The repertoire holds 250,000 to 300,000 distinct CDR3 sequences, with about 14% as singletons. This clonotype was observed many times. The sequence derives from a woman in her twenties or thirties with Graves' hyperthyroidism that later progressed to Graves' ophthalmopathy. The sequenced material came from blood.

The CDR3: CASSDGKPQHF. The DNA of the CDR3 is TGTGCCAGCAGCGACGGCAAGCCCCAGCATTTT. The V call is TRBV6-2 or TRBV6-3, the J call TRBJ1-5; D is unclear. Germline V gives CDR1 MNHEY, CDR2 SVGEGT. This CDR3 is 11 amino acids long. The V gene lost 6 bases and the J gene lost 8 bases, with 8 bases spanning the gap.